The clone carrying this T cell receptor beta chain was observed many times. Its antigen is not identified. Unique molecular identifiers were incorporated into the prepared TCRbeta library. TCRdb used MiXCR to reprocess the PCR reads, holding one entry per CDR3 protein. The table records under 250,000 distinct CDR3 sequences, roughly 15% of them present only once. These data are taken from a study of T-cell reconstitution after alpha-beta-depleted transplantation in children. Study outcomes and limitations: It was newly produced T cells that mostly accounted for T-cell counts and diversity one year after transplant. Several hundred expanded graft clones reportedly supplied alpha-beta T cells about two months after transplant. Recipient T cells and thymic progenitors that survived gave rise to the high TCRbeta diversity observed at day 60 in some patients.

V trimming: 1 base; J trimming: 1 base; junction bases outside the gene matches: 7. The CDR3 is 17 residues long. The V gene's germline CDR1 is MGHRA and CDR2 YSYEKL. The source was PBMCs, mostly from graft donor cells, collected 360 days after TCRalphabeta/CD19-depleted stem cell transplant. This clonotype was sampled from a male patient aged 2-9 years who had a stem cell transplant for acute lymphoblastic leukemia, so the T cells may come from the graft donor. The J gene is TRBJ2-1, the V gene TRBV4-1; TRBD2 agrees at 7 bases. CDR3 sequence: CASSQGGQRGSYNEQFF. Here the CDR3 DNA reads TGCGCCAGCAGCCAAGGAGGTCAGCGGGGTTCCTACAATGAGCAGTTCTTC.